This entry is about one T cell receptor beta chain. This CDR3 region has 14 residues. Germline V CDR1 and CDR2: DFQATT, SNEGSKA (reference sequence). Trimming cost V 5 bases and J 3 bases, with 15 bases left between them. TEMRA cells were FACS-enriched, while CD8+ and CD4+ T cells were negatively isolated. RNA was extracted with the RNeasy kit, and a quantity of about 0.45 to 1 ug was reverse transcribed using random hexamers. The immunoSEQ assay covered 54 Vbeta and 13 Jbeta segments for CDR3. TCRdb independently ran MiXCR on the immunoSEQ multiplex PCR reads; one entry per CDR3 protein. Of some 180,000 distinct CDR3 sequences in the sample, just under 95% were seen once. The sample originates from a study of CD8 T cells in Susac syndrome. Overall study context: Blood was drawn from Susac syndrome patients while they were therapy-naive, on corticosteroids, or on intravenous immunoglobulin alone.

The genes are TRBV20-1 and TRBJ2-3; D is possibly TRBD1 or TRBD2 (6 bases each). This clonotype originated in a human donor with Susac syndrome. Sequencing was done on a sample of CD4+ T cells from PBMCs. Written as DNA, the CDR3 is TGCAGTGCTGGGGGGCCCGCAGGGACAGATACGCAGTATTTT. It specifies CSAGGPAGTDTQYF.